Listed below are T cell receptor beta chains from one sample, sequenced in a study of shared clonotypes between healthy human individuals. Libraries were prepared by immunoSEQ multiplex PCR; TCRdb keeps only in-frame clonotypes and omits some of them. The repertoire holds some 2.1 million clones, with 85% to 95% as singletons. Sequencing was done on a sample of naive CD8+ T cells sorted from blood. The receptors shown here come from a man aged 18 to 30 in good health. CDR3s leave out the opening cysteine and the closing phenylalanine or tryptophan. For some rows the clone size is stated as once, few or many, or as a class when expanded; others skip it.

J gene: TRBJ1-2
clone size: -
V gene: TRBV2
CDR3 protein: ASSEVTVYGYT

J gene: TRBJ2-7
clone size: -
V gene: TRBV9
CDR3 protein: ASSVADAEFYEQY

J gene: TRBJ2-7
clone size: -
V gene: TRBV5-1
CDR3 protein: ASRAKEKESYEQY

J gene: TRBJ2-5
clone size: once
V gene: TRBV5-1
CDR3 protein: ASSPGRRQQETQY

J gene: TRBJ2-6
clone size: -
V gene: TRBV5-1
CDR3 protein: ASSLVAGANVLT

J gene: TRBJ2-2
clone size: -
V gene: TRBV2
CDR3 protein: ASSLGELAQNTGELF

J gene: TRBJ2-7
clone size: -
V gene: TRBV6-6
CDR3 protein: ASSYSDRSFSYEQY

J gene: TRBJ1-1
clone size: -
V gene: TRBV4-2
CDR3 protein: ASSQGRGTEAF

J gene: TRBJ2-3
clone size: once
V gene: TRBV11-3
CDR3 protein: ASSLGKLAPDTQY

J gene: TRBJ2-2
clone size: -
V gene: TRBV19
CDR3 protein: ASSTRDRNTGELF

J gene: TRBJ2-1
clone size: -
V gene: TRBV27
CDR3 protein: ASGPGTRGNEQF

J gene: TRBJ2-5
clone size: -
V gene: TRBV4-3
CDR3 protein: ASSYYRGETQY

J gene: TRBJ1-2
clone size: -
V gene: TRBV11-2
CDR3 protein: ASSLDSGYGYT

J gene: TRBJ2-7
clone size: -
V gene: TRBV11-2
CDR3 protein: ASSTDRGAYEQY

J gene: TRBJ2-1
clone size: -
V gene: TRBV12-5
CDR3 protein: ASGPQGAHNEQF

J gene: TRBJ1-2
clone size: once
V gene: TRBV19
CDR3 protein: ASRNGYT

J gene: TRBJ1-2
clone size: -
V gene: TRBV27
CDR3 protein: ASSSAGTYPGYT

J gene: TRBJ2-7
clone size: -
V gene: TRBV4-3
CDR3 protein: ASSQGGGSYEQY

J gene: TRBJ2-7
clone size: -
V gene: TRBV27
CDR3 protein: ASSSGTSGRNEQY

J gene: TRBJ2-5
clone size: -
V gene: TRBV11-2
CDR3 protein: ASSLELTGGPQY

J gene: TRBJ1-6
clone size: -
V gene: TRBV7-6
CDR3 protein: ASSLQGYGSPLH

J gene: TRBJ1-2
clone size: -
V gene: TRBV5-1
CDR3 protein: ASSFSAAYGYT

J gene: TRBJ1-3
clone size: once
V gene: TRBV27
CDR3 protein: ASSLRQDLGNTIY

J gene: TRBJ1-1
clone size: once
V gene: TRBV13
CDR3 protein: ASSLVQYQGSTEAF

J gene: TRBJ1-1
clone size: -
V gene: TRBV7-9
CDR3 protein: ASSLSGYTEAF

J gene: TRBJ2-4
clone size: -
V gene: TRBV7-2
CDR3 protein: ASSAGGKNIQY

J gene: TRBJ1-2
clone size: -
V gene: TRBV30
CDR3 protein: AWSVGSGYGYT

J gene: TRBJ2-1
clone size: -
V gene: TRBV27
CDR3 protein: ASRAWQTYNEQF

J gene: TRBJ1-1
clone size: -
V gene: TRBV10-3
CDR3 protein: AISESWETNTEAF

J gene: TRBJ2-5
clone size: -
V gene: TRBV5-8
CDR3 protein: ASRPATGPQETQY

J gene: TRBJ1-1
clone size: -
V gene: TRBV4-2
CDR3 protein: ASSHPGQGGTEAF

J gene: TRBJ2-1
clone size: -
V gene: TRBV4-1
CDR3 protein: ASSQIIGYGTGQNEQF

J gene: TRBJ1-1
clone size: once
V gene: TRBV28
CDR3 protein: ASSLTLDSSNTEAF